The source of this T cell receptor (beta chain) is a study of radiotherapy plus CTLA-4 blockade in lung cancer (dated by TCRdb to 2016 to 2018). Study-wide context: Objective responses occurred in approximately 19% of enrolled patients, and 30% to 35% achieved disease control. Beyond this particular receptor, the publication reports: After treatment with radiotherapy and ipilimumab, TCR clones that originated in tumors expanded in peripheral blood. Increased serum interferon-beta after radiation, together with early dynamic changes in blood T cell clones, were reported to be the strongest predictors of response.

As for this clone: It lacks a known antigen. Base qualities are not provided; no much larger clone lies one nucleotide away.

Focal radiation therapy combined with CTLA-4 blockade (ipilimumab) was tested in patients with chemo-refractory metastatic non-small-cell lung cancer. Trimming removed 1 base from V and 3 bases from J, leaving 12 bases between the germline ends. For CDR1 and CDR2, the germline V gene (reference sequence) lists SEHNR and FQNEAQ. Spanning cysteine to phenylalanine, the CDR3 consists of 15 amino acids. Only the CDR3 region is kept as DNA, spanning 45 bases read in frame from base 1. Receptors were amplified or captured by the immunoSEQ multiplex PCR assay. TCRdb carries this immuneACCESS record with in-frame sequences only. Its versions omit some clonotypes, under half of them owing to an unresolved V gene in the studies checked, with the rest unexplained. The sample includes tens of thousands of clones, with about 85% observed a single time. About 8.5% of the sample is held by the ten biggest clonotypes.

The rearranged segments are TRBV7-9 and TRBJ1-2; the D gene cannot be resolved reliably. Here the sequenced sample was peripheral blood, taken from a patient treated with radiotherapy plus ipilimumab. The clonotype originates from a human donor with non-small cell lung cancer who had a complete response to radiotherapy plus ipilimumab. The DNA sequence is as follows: TGTGCCAGCAGCTTAGGAGTGGACTTTGACTATGGCTACACCTTC. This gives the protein CASSLGVDFDYGYTF. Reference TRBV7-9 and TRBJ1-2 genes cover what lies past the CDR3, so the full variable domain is DTGVSQNPRHKITKRGQNVTFRCDPISEHNRLYWYRQTLGQGPEFLTYFQNEAQLEKSRLLSDRFSAERPKGSFSTLEIQRTEQGDSAMYLCASSLGVDFDYGYTFGSGTRLTVV.